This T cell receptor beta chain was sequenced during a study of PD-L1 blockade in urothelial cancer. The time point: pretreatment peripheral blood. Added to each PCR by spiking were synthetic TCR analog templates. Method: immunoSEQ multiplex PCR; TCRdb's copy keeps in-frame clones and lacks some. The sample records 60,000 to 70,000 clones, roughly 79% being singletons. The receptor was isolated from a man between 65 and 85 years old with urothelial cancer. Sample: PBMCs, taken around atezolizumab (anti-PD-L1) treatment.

The CDR3 DNA sequence: TGTGCCAGCAGTGAGACAGGCATTAACTATGGCTACACCTTC. Protein product: CASSETGINYGYTF. The rearrangement joins TRBV6-1 to TRBJ1-2; possibly TRBD1 for D (6 bases). V lost 3 bases and J 1 base, leaving 9 bases between the germline ends. Per the germline V gene, CDR1 is MNHNS and CDR2 is SASEGT. The CDR3 contains 14 residues.